The 17 T cell receptor beta chains listed next were all sequenced from one sample in a study of cytomegalovirus exposure and HLA in healthy donors. Both 60 Vbeta primers and 13 Jbeta primers went into the PCR. The table came from immunoSEQ multiplex PCR; TCRdb's copy has only in-frame clones and leaves some out. There are approximately 220,000 clones in the sample; around four fifths occur only once, and over 0.65% lies in the top ten. What was sequenced was PBMCs. The receptors shown here come from a boy aged 2 to 9 in good health and CMV-seronegative.

The chain couples TRBV4-2 to TRBJ2-7, with D perhaps TRBD2 (5 bases). Per germline, CDR1 LGHNA and CDR2 YNFKEQ. The CDR3 totals 13 residues. Between the trimmed V and J ends, which lost 4 bases and 1 base, there was a span of 8 bases. CDR3 region: CASSPGISYEQYF. DNA of the CDR3: TGTGCCAGCAGCCCGGGGATATCCTACGAGCAGTACTTC.

This rearrangement joins TRBV6-5 to TRBJ1-1; D unresolved. The V end lost 7 bases, the J end lost 12 bases, and 18 bases lay between the germline ends. Germline V CDR1 and CDR2: MNHEY, SVGAGI. The CDR3 is 12 amino acids. CDR3 DNA sequence: TGTGCCAGCAAAACCTCGGCCAGCGGGCCTTTCTTT. It codes for CASKTSASGPFF.

This sequence joins TRBV5-6 and TRBJ2-2, with D maybe TRBD2 (5 bases). The CDR3 covers 16 residues. V lost 4 bases, J lost 4 bases, and 17 bases lay in between. The germline gives CDR1 SGHDT, CDR2 YYEEEE. CDR3 nucleotides: TGTGCCAGCAGCCCCCCACTAGGTTATCGCACCGGGGAGCTGTTTTTT. It is translated as CASSPPLGYRTGELFF.

This clone was detected only once. The chain has TRBV29-1 and TRBJ2-3, with 9 bases matching TRBD1. The trim removed 1 base at V and 2 bases at J, leaving 4 bases unmatched. Germline CDR1 reads SQVTM; CDR2 reads ANQGSEA. The CDR3 is made up of 15 amino acids. CDR3 sequence reads: CSVEGKQGATDTQYF. CDR3 nucleotides: TGCAGCGTTGAAGGGAAACAGGGGGCCACAGATACGCAGTATTTT.

The chain employs TRBV11-2 and TRBJ2-5; D might be TRBD1 (6 bases). Trimming removed 5 bases from V and 5 bases from J, with 15 bases in between. Germline values: CDR1 SGHAT, CDR2 FQNNGV. The CDR3 loop spans 14 amino acids. CDR3 sequence reads: CASSPGQSPETQYF. CDR3 bases: TGTGCCAGCAGCCCAGGACAGTCACCGGAGACCCAGTACTTC.

This clone came up once. CDR3 loop: CASSEGTVRPNEQFF. The DNA of the CDR3 is TGTGCCAGCAGTGAGGGGACAGTTCGACCCAATGAGCAGTTCTTC. The chain employs TRBV6-1 and TRBJ2-1; 7 bases line up with TRBD1. The CDR3 extends over 15 amino acids. Looked up from germline, CDR1 is MNHNS and CDR2 is SASEGT. The junction had 8 bases not matched to a gene; V was cut back by 3 bases and J by 6 bases.

This rearrangement joins TRBV6-1 to TRBJ2-1; TRBD1 is a possible D gene (5 bases). Germline values: CDR1 MNHNS, CDR2 SASEGT. This CDR3 has 15 residues. V was pared by 7 bases and J by 0 bases, with 13 bases between. The CDR3 spells CASNSRVSSYNEQFF. The CDR3, as DNA: TGTGCCAGCAATTCCAGGGTAAGCTCCTACAATGAGCAGTTCTTC.

The genes are TRBV11-2 and TRBJ2-1; 12 nucleotides agree with TRBD2. Germline assignment: CDR1 SGHAT and CDR2 FQNNGV. The CDR3 loop spans 15 amino acids. The trim removed 3 bases at V and 6 bases at J, leaving 3 bases unmatched. The CDR3 loop is CASSFLLAGGNEQFF. CDR3 DNA: TGTGCCAGCAGCTTCTTACTAGCGGGAGGCAATGAGCAGTTCTTC. Looking up the rest from reference TRBV11-2 and TRBJ2-1 gives the full variable domain: EAGVAQSPRYKIIEKRQSVAFWCNPISGHATLYWYQQILGQGPKLLIQFQNNGVVDDSQLPKDRFSAERLKGVDSTLKIQPAKLEDSAVYLCASSFLLAGGNEQFFGPGTRLTVL.

V is TRBV9 and J is TRBJ2-3; 8 bases fit TRBD2. Per the germline V gene, CDR1 is SGDLS and CDR2 is YYNGEE. The J segment lost 5 bases and the V segment lost 0 bases, leaving 8 bases of the junction unmatched. This CDR3 contains 16 residues. The CDR3 DNA reads TGTGCCAGCAGCGTAGGTAGCGGGGTAGCAGGAGATACGCAGTATTTT. It codes for CASSVGSGVAGDTQYF.

This clone showed up just once. The chain links TRBV11-3 to TRBJ1-6; 9 bases agree with TRBD1. The CDR3 has 15 amino acids. The germline V gene has CDR1 SGHNT and CDR2 YENEEA. V was pared by 5 bases and J by 10 bases, with 9 bases of the junction left unmatched. In DNA form, the CDR3 reads TGTGCCAGCAGCCGAACAGGGGGCGCAGAATCACCCCTCCACTTT. It specifies CASSRTGGAESPLHF.

This chain links TRBV9 with TRBJ2-1; TRBD2 aligns across 10 bases. Germline V CDR1 and CDR2: SGDLS, YYNGEE. This CDR3 has 14 amino acids. The V segment lost 4 bases and the J segment 7 bases; nucleotides outside the gene matches: 5. CDR3 sequence reads: CASSPSGSRNEQFF. Here the CDR3 DNA reads TGTGCCAGCAGCCCTAGCGGGAGCCGGAATGAGCAGTTCTTC.

This chain connects TRBV5-5 to TRBJ2-1, with 9 nucleotides matching TRBD1. Looked up from germline, CDR1 is SGHKS and CDR2 is YYEKEE (reference sequence). The CDR3 runs to 18 residues. With V trimmed by 4 bases and J by 4 bases, 15 bases remained unmatched. In DNA, the CDR3 is TGTGCCAGCAGCGAAACCGGTAAGTGGGGACAGGGATACAATGAGCAGTTCTTC. Protein: CASSETGKWGQGYNEQFF.

The V and J genes are TRBV30 and TRBJ1-1; 8 bases are a match to TRBD1. The CDR3 extends over 14 amino acids. The V segment lost 3 bases and the J segment 11 bases; nucleotides outside the gene matches: 14. CDR1 GTSNPN and CDR2 SVGIG come from the germline V gene (reference sequence). The chain's CDR3 is CAWSRGQGLSLAFF. The DNA of the CDR3 is TGTGCCTGGAGCCGCGGACAGGGCCTGTCTTTGGCTTTCTTT.

The genes are TRBV9 and TRBJ2-3; TRBD2 matches at 8 bases. The germline V gene has CDR1 SGDLS and CDR2 YYNGEE. The CDR3 length is 20 residues. With V trimmed by 3 bases and J by 0 bases, 18 bases remained unmatched. As DNA, the CDR3 is TGTGCCAGCAGCGACCAAACTGGGGCTAGCGGGTGGTACAGCACAGATACGCAGTATTTT. The encoded protein is CASSDQTGASGWYSTDTQYF.

The chain combines TRBV5-6 with TRBJ2-7, with 9 bases fitting TRBD1. Trimming removed 4 bases from V and 2 bases from J; junction bases left unmatched: 1. The CDR3 is 13 residues long. Looked up from germline, CDR1 is SGHDT and CDR2 is YYEEEE. The CDR3 DNA follows: TGTGCCAGCAGCCGGGACAGGGCCTACGAGCAGTACTTC. Protein product: CASSRDRAYEQYF.

This clone occurred a few times. The rearrangement uses TRBV5-8 and TRBJ2-7, with D possibly matching TRBD2 (6 bases). The CDR3 is 14 residues long. V was pared by 0 bases and J by 5 bases, with 12 bases between. Germline CDR1 SGHTS, CDR2 YDEGEE. The CDR3 sequence: CASSLVEGGHEQYF. In DNA, the CDR3 is TGTGCCAGCAGCTTGGTGGAGGGAGGCCACGAGCAGTACTTC.

The genes are TRBV30 and TRBJ1-1; 7 nucleotides match TRBD1. Trimming cost V 4 bases and J 3 bases; bases outside gene matches: 8. The CDR3 is 14 residues long. From germline, CDR1 is GTSNPN and CDR2 SVGIG (reference sequence). The CDR3 is CAWNRNRGDTEAFF. The DNA for the CDR3 is TGTGCCTGGAATCGAAACAGGGGAGACACTGAAGCTTTCTTT.